Here is one TCR beta chain with its context. The junction differs from germline at one of its ends, possibly a read error. Other DNA sequences of this sample code for an identical CDR3. Germline V gene lookup returns CDR1 SGDLS and CDR2 YYNGEE. CDR3 length: 17 residues. The record originates from a study of blood T cell repertoires in COVID-19. Assay used: immunoSEQ multiplex PCR; TCRdb lists only in-frame clones, some missing. In the table there are about 130,000 clones, around 89% of which are singletons. The source of this sequence is a man aged 60 to 75 with COVID-19, enrolled during active disease. The chain combines TRBV9 with TRBJ1-3, with 7 bases fitting TRBD1. Specimen: peripheral blood. In DNA form, the CDR3 reads TGTGCCAGTAGCGTAGGGGGCGAGCCTGCCTCTGGAAACACCATATATTTT. The encoded protein is CASSVGGEPASGNTIYF.